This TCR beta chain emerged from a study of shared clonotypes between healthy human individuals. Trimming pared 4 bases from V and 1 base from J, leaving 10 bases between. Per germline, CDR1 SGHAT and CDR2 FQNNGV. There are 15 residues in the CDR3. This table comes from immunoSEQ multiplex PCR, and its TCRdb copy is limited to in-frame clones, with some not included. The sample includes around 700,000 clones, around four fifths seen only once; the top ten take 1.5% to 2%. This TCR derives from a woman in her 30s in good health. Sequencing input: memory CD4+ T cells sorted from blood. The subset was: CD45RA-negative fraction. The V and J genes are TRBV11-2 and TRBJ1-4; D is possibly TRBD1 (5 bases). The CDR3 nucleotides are TGTGCCAGCAGCTATCGGGGGGGAACTAATGAAAAACTGTTTTTT. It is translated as CASSYRGGTNEKLFF.